This TCR beta chain was observed in a study of blood T cell repertoires in COVID-19. About the research overall: The samples span acute and convalescent COVID-19 from the United States, Italy and Spain. Sample material is recorded as cDNA or gDNA derived from T cells, B-cell-depleted T cells, or PBMCs.

Trimming pared 0 bases from V and 3 bases from J, leaving 7 bases between. The CDR3 covers 13 residues. CDR1 and CDR2 (germline): SGHRS, YFSETQ. Original handling: Reference gene primer amplification gave estimated nucleated cell counts. This table comes from immunoSEQ multiplex PCR, and its TCRdb copy is limited to in-frame clones, with some not included. The V and J calls and clone size come from that table; D and trimming were worked out from the DNA. The profile shows around 120,000 clones, around 82% of them singletons. The specimen was peripheral blood. The origin of this receptor is an older man with active or convalescent COVID-19. V is TRBV5-1 and J is TRBJ2-7; unclear D gene. In DNA form, the CDR3 reads TGCGCCAGCAGCTTGGGGCAGTACTACGAGCAGTACTTC. This codes for CASSLGQYYEQYF.